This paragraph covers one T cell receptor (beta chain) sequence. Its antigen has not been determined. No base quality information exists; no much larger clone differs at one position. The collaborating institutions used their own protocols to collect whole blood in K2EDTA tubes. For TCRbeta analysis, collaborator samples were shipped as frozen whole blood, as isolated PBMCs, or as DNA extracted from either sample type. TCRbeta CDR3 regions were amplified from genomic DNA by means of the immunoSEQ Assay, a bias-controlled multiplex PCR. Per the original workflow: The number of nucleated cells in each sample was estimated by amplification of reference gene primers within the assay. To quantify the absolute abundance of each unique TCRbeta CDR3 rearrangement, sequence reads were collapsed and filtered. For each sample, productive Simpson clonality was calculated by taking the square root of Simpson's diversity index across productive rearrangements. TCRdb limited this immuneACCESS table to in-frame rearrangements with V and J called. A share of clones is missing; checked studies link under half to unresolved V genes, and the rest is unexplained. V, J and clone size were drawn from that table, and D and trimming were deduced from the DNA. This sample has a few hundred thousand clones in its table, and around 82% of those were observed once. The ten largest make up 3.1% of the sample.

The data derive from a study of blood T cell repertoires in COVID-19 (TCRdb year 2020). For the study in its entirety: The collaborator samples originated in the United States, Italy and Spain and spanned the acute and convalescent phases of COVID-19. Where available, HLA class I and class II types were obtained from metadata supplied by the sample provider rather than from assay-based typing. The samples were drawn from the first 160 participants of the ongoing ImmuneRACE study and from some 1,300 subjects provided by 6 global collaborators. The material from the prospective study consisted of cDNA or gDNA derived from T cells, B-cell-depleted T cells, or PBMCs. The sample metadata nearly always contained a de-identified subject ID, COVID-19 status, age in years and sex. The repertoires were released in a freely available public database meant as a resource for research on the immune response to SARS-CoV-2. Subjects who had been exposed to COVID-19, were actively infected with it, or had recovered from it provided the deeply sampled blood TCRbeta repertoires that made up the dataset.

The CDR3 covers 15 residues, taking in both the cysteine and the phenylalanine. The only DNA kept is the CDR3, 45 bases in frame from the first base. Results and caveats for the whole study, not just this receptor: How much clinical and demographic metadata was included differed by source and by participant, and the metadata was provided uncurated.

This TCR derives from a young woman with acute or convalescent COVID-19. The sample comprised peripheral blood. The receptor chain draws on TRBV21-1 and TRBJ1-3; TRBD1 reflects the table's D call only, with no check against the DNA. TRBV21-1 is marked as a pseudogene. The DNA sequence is TGTGCCAGCACCGTGGACAGTAGCTCTGGAAACACCATATATTTT. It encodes CASTVDSSSGNTIYF.